What follows is one T cell receptor (beta chain) and its context. Its antigen is as yet unknown. The data were taken from a study of T cell responses to AZD1222 COVID-19 vaccine. Study observations and caveats: Possibly, clonal diversity was underestimated; donors were largely white British and included more females.

CDR1 KGHSH and CDR2 LQKENI come from the germline V gene. The CDR3 consists of 13 residues. Trimming shortened V by 2 bases and J by 4 bases, and 8 bases separated the two germline ends. Sequencing used immunoSEQ multiplex PCR; TCRdb keeps in-frame clones, though not all of them. The sample lists roughly 100,000 clones; more than 85% were seen once. This rearrangement joins TRBV18 to TRBJ1-2; D is possibly TRBD1 (5 bases). The sequence came from an adult in good health. The source was peripheral blood, collected on day 0 of AZD1222 vaccination. CDR3 residues: CASSPGGIYGYTF. As DNA, the CDR3 is TGTGCCAGCTCACCAGGGGGGATCTATGGCTACACCTTC.